This TCR beta chain was obtained from a study of technical replicates of blood from a few donors. CDR3 length: 15 amino acids. Germline loops: CDR1 KGHSH, CDR2 LQKENI. The V end lost 6 bases, the J end lost 0 bases, and 15 bases lay between the germline ends. The assay was immunoSEQ multiplex PCR, and TCRdb's table has in-frame clones only and misses some. Of some 80,000 clones in the sample, about 91% are singletons; the top ten hold about 0.27%. The sequenced material came from T cells isolated from PBMCs. The chain couples TRBV18 to TRBJ2-7; D unresolved. This TCR came from a human donor in good health. The CDR3 region is CASSMTTESSYEQYF. The CDR3 coding sequence is TGTGCCAGCTCCATGACGACGGAGAGCTCCTACGAGCAGTACTTC.